This TCR beta chain was recovered during a study of long-term antiretroviral therapy in people with HIV (dated by TCRdb to between 2021 and 2024). The study in broad terms: The earliest samples were collected roughly a decade before the 2015 WHO recommendation for immediate ART, at a time when ART was usually postponed until CD4 counts fell. This retrospective serial study examined whether starting ART and sustained HIV suppression were associated with changes in the composition and diversity of the TRB repertoire in peripheral blood. The cohort contributed over 150 cryopreserved PBMC samples from about 30 adults with confirmed HIV infection, collected serially over a mean of 6 years (range 1-12). Among the 30 to 35 participants with HIV, ten to eleven were female. No cross-contamination during QIAcube processing was seen in test extractions of a monoclonal T-cell line run alongside 30 or so polyclonal samples.

Sequencing of the TRB variable region was done with the immunoSEQ hsTCRB v3.0 assay at survey level resolution. The target sequencing depth for TRB was about 40,000-55,000 T-cell genomes per sample. Pooled TRB libraries were sequenced on an Illumina MiSeq with a v3 150-cycle kit. As for how the authors treated the data: Repertoire analysis was performed in R inside a reproducible Nextflow workflow that covered QC, data transformation and analysis. LymphoSeq2, an R package for AIRR-Seq data exploration, was used to implement custom analyses. A handful of samples yielding fewer than 5000 total TRB sequences were excluded, leaving more than 150 analyzed HIV repertoires. Among the 170 to 200 retained HIV repertoires, about 57 were collected before ART initiation and 120 to 130 after ART initiation. Repertoires were downsampled to 5000 TRB nucleotide sequences, and summary statistics were averaged over 100 downsampling iterations. The analysis kept only TRB sequences whose CDR3 regions were at least seven amino acids long. A Shannon entropy-derived clonality score and the Gini coefficient were used to measure diversity. In the repertoire networks, any two of the top 5000 CDR3 amino acid sequences were connected whenever the two sequences differed by an edit distance of one. Antigen specificity groups and MHC restriction were predicted for TRB CDR3 amino acid sequences with GLIPH2. Known CMV, EBV, HIV or tissue antigen associations were flagged by matching CDR3 amino acid sequences against VDJdb and McPAS-TCR. Pre-ART, post-ART and control groups were compared with Wilcoxon signed-rank tests and Holm-Bonferroni correction. Entries here come from immuneACCESS through TCRdb and include only in-frame sequences with V and J called. Some clones fail to appear in such tables; in the studies checked, an unresolved V gene covers under half of the shortfall, and the cause of the remainder is unknown. V and J calls and clone size are those listed in that table; D and trimming were worked out from the DNA. This sample gives more than 20,000 clones in total; approximately 88% of them show up just once. About 9% of the sample is taken by the ten largest.

From the germline V gene, CDR1 is SNHLY and CDR2 is FYNNEI. Ends trimmed: V by 4 bases, J by 4 bases; bases unmatched to a gene: 4. The CDR3 runs 14 residues from the cysteine to the phenylalanine. The sequence is cut down to CDR3 DNA, 42 bases in frame from base 1. Results the study describes overall, beyond this receptor: A significant increase in TRB diversity was found to be associated with ART initiation, although TRB diversity was observed to remain significantly below that of transplant donor controls even after long-term ART. No data were available on ART adherence, viral resistance or therapy changes, limiting inferences about post-ART repertoire changes. HIV repertoires had narrower CDR3 length ranges than controls, and the network structure suggested an antigen-experienced repertoire that shifted only slightly toward naive after ART. Because pre-ART samples had limited cell numbers, unsorted PBMC were profiled rather than sorted CD4+ and CD8+ T cells. Owing to limited PBMC availability, only the TCR beta chain was sequenced, without alpha chain pairing. The samples were dated from about 2003 to 2017, and the ART regimens that were used may be less effective than current ART regimens. At every time point, the repertoire was dominated by expanded TRB clones first identified before ART initiation, although this dominance fluctuated and, in many PLHIV, declined after ART.

This clone was recorded a few times. The specificity of this receptor is unknown. No base-level quality is on record; no much larger clone is a single base apart. Inclusion was restricted to participants for whom at least one PBMC sample before ART initiation and at least two post-ART samples were available. All participants with HIV were treated in the United States of America. Before DNA extraction, cryopreserved samples of about 0.95-10 million PBMC were thawed and then washed. At the time of the earliest PBMC sample, participants with HIV were aged between roughly 23 and 60 years. PBMC samples were contributed by each participant from 1-4 timepoints before ART initiation and 2-8 timepoints after ART initiation, with a median of 7 samples. Serial HIV viral load, CD4+ T-cell count, ART history and demographic data were obtained for every participant. Using a Qiagen kit on a QIAcube, genomic DNA was extracted from unsorted PBMC, with samples processed in batches of 12.

The TCR was taken from a woman in her thirties or forties with HIV. The material sequenced was unsorted PBMCs, taken 1.2 years after starting antiretroviral therapy. This chain joins TRBV2 to TRBJ2-7, with 10 junctional bases fitting TRBD1. DNA sequence: TGTGCCAGCAGTGTTGACAGGGGGCTTTACGAGCAGTACTTC. It translates to CASSVDRGLYEQYF.